These T cell receptor beta chains were read from a single sample in a study of cytomegalovirus exposure and HLA in healthy donors. Profiled with immunoSEQ multiplex PCR; TCRdb holds only in-frame clones, not every one. The table lists about 160,000 clones, approximately 80% of them singletons. Sequenced: PBMCs. The receptors derive from a woman in her 50s in good health and CMV-seronegative. CDR3s include the opening cysteine and the closing phenylalanine or tryptophan. A D gene is named only where the DNA matches it firmly. Some rows mark clone size as missing; the rest say once, few, many or name a class of expanded clone.

d_call j_call clone_size v_call cdr3_aa cdr3_nt
TRBD1 TRBJ2-1 few TRBV5-1 CASSPGQSGSYNEQFF TGCGCCAGCAGCCCGGGACAGTCGGGTTCCTACAATGAGCAGTTCTTC
- TRBJ2-7 - TRBV28 CASSLRGSISHEQYF TGTGCCAGCAGTTTAAGGGGCTCGATCTCCCACGAGCAGTACTTC
- TRBJ1-1 - TRBV29-1 CSASEGTNTEAFF TGCAGCGCATCGGAGGGGACGAACACTGAAGCTTTCTTT
- TRBJ2-2 once TRBV27 CASSLFIGSGELFF TGTGCCAGCAGTTTATTCATCGGGTCCGGGGAGCTGTTTTTT
TRBD1 TRBJ1-1 - TRBV29-1 CSVLGQGGRLNTEAFF TGCAGCGTATTGGGGCAGGGGGGCCGTTTGAACACTGAAGCTTTCTTT
- TRBJ1-1 - TRBV19 CASSSSGWSSEAFF TGTGCCAGTAGCTCCTCGGGGTGGTCAAGTGAAGCTTTCTTT
- TRBJ1-1 - TRBV7-9 CASSFSRTEAFF TGTGCCAGCAGCTTTAGTCGAACTGAAGCTTTCTTT
TRBD1 TRBJ1-2 - TRBV27 CASSITTGEGYTF TGTGCCAGCAGTATCACTACAGGGGAGGGCTACACCTTC
- TRBJ2-7 - TRBV7-2 CASSPQRSYEQYF TGTGCCAGCAGCCCCCAGCGGTCCTACGAGCAGTACTTC
- TRBJ2-7 few TRBV7-9 CASSFDRDWSYEQYF TGTGCCAGCAGCTTCGACCGGGACTGGTCCTACGAGCAGTACTTC
- TRBJ2-7 - TRBV2 CASSAPAYEQYF TGTGCCAGCAGCGCCCCGGCCTACGAGCAGTACTTC
- TRBJ1-1 few TRBV6-5 CASNRPNTEAFF TGTGCCAGCAACAGACCGAACACTGAAGCTTTCTTT
TRBD2 TRBJ2-1 - TRBV27 CASIPRIAGTMIF TGTGCCAGCATCCCCCGTATAGCGGGTACAATGATCTTC
TRBD2 TRBJ2-1 - TRBV28 CASSDPLAGSSLPNSFF TGTGCCAGCAGTGACCCACTAGCGGGGAGTTCGTTGCCGAACTCGTTCTTC
- TRBJ2-1 - TRBV27 CASSFGLVNEQFF TGTGCCAGCAGTTTCGGTCTGGTGAATGAGCAGTTCTTC
- TRBJ2-5 - TRBV10-1 CASENVPPRQETQYF TGCGCCAGCGAAAATGTCCCCCCACGGCAAGAGACCCAGTACTTC
- TRBJ2-7 - TRBV15 CATSIDPTYEQYF TGTGCCACCAGCATAGACCCCACCTACGAGCAGTACTTC
- TRBJ1-5 - TRBV18 CASSPQGSNQPQHF TGTGCCAGCTCACCGCAGGGAAGCAATCAGCCCCAGCATTTT
TRBD2 TRBJ2-3 - TRBV7-9 CASSYGLAGGPGDTQYF TGTGCCAGCAGCTATGGACTAGCGGGGGGGCCGGGAGATACGCAGTATTTT
- TRBJ1-1 few TRBV19 CASSIDQQRAPEAFF TGTGCCAGTAGTATAGATCAACAGAGGGCCCCTGAAGCTTTCTTT
TRBD1 TRBJ2-1 - TRBV7-9 CASSVTPTGHPYNEQFF TGTGCCAGCAGCGTTACACCGACAGGGCACCCCTACAATGAGCAGTTCTTC
TRBD1 TRBJ1-3 - TRBV7-9 CASSRETGSGNTIYF TGTGCCAGCAGCCGAGAGACAGGGTCTGGAAACACCATATATTTT
TRBD1 TRBJ2-7 - TRBV27 CASSSLLPDRDLYEQYF TGTGCCAGCAGTAGTTTACTCCCGGACAGGGATCTTTACGAGCAGTACTTC